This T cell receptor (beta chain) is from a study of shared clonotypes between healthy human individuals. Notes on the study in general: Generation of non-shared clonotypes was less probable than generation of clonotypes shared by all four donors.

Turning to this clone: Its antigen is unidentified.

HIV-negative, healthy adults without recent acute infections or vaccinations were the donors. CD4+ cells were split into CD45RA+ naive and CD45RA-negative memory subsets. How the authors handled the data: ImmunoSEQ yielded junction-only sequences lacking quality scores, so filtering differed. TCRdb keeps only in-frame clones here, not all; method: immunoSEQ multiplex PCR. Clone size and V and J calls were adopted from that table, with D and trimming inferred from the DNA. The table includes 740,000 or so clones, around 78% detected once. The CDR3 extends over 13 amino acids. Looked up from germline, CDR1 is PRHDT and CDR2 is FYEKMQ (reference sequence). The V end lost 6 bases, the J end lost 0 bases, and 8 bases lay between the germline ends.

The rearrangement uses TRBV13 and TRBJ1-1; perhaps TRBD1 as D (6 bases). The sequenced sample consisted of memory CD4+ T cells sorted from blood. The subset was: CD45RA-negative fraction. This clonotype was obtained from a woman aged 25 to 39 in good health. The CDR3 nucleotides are TGTGCCAGCAGAGGACAGTTGAACACTGAAGCTTTCTTT. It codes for CASRGQLNTEAFF.